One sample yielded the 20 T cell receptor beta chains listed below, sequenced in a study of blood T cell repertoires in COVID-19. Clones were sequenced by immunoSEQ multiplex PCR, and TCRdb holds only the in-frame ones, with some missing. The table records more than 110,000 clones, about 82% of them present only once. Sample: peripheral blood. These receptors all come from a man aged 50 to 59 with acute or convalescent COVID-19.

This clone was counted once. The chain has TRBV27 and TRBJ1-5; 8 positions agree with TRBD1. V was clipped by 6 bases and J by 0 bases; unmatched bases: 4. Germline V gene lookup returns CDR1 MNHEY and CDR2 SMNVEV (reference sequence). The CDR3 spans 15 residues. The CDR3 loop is CASSFRGHSNQPQHF. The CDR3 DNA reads TGTGCCAGCAGCTTCAGGGGGCATAGCAATCAGCCCCAGCATTTT.

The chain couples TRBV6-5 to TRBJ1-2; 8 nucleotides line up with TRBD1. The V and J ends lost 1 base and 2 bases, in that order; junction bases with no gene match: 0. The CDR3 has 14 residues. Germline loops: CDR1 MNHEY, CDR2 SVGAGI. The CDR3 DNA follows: TGTGCCAGCAGTTACTACAGGGGGAACTATGGCTACACCTTC. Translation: CASSYYRGNYGYTF.

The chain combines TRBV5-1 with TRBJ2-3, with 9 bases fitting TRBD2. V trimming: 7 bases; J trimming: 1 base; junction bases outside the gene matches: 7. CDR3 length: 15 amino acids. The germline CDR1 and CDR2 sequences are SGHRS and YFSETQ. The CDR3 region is CASAPRTSGTDTQYF. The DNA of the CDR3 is TGCGCCAGCGCACCCAGGACTAGCGGCACAGATACGCAGTATTTT.

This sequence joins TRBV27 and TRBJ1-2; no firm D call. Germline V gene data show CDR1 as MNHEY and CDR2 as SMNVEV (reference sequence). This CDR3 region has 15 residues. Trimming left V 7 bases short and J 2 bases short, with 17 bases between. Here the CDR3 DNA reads TGTGCCAGCAAGGCCCTCGGGTACCTAAACTATGGCTACACCTTC. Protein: CASKALGYLNYGYTF.

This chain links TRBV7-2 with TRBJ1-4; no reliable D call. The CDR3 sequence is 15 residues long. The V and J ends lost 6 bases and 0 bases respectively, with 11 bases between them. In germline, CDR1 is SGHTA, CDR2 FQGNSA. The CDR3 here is CASRRSGATNEKLFF. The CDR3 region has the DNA TGTGCCAGCAGGAGGTCGGGTGCAACTAATGAAAAACTGTTTTTT.

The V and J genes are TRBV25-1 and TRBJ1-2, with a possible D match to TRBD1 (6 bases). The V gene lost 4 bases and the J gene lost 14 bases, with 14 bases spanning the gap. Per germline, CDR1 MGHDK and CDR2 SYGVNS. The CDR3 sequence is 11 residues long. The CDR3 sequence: CASSANRAQTF. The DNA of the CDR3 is TGTGCCAGCAGTGCTAACAGGGCTCAAACCTTC.

The CDR3 DNA is TGTGCCAGCACCCCCGCCGACACAACCTACGAGCAGTACTTC. Its translation is CASTPADTTYEQYF. The rearrangement joins TRBV6-2 or TRBV6-3 to TRBJ2-7; no firm D call. CDR3 length equals 14 residues. Germline V CDR1 and CDR2: MNHEY, SVGEGT. V shed 7 bases and J shed 2 bases, with 15 bases lying between them.

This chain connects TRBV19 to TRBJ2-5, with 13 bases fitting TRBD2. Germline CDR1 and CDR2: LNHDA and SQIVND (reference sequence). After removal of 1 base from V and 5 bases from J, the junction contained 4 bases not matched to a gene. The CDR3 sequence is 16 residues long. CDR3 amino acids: CASSIGTSGSWETQYF. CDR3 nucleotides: TGTGCCAGTAGTATAGGGACTAGCGGGAGCTGGGAGACCCAGTACTTC.

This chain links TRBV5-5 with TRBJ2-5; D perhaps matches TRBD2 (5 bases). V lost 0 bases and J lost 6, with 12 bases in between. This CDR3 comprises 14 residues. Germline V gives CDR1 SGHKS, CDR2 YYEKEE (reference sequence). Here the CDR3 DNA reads TGTGCCAGCAGCTTGGGGCAGCGAGGGCAGACCCAGTACTTC. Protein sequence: CASSLGQRGQTQYF.

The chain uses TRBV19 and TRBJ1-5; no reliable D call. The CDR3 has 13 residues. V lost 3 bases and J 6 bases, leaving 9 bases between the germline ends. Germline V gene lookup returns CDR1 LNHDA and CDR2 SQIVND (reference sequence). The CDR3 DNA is TGTGCCAGTAGTATTTTAGAGGGTCAGCCCCAGCATTTT. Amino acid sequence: CASSILEGQPQHF. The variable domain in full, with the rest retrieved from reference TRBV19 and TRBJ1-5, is DGGITQSPKYLFRKEGQNVTLSCEQNLNHDAMYWYRQDPGQGLRLIYYSQIVNDFQKGDIAEGYSVSREKKESFPLTVTSAQKNPTAFYLCASSILEGQPQHFGDGTRLSIL.

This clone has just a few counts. The CDR3 loop reads CATSTGDQPQHF. Here the CDR3 DNA reads TGTGCCACCAGTACAGGGGATCAGCCCCAGCATTTT. The V call is TRBV24-1, the J call TRBJ1-5, with 7 bases identical to TRBD1. Unmatched junction bases numbered 0, after V lost 6 bases and J lost 5 bases. CDR3 size: 12 residues. Germline lookup yields CDR1 KGHDR and CDR2 SFDVKD.

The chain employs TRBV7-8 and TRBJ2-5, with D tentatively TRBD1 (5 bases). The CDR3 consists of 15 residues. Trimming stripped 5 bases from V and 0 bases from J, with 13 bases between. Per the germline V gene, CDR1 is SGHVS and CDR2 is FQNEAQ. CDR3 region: CASSARATYQETQYF. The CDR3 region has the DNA TGTGCCAGCAGCGCCAGGGCTACGTACCAAGAGACCCAGTACTTC.

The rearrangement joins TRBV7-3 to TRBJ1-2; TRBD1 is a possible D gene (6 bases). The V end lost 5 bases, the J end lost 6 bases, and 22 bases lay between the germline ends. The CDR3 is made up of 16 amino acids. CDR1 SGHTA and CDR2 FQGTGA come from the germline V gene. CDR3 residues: CASSQTYNPGGHGYTF. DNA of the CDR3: TGTGCCAGCAGCCAAACTTACAATCCGGGGGGCCATGGCTACACCTTC.

The CDR3 DNA follows: TGTGCCAGCACCCCCCGGGACAGGGGGCATGGTGGCTACACCTTC. The encoded protein is CASTPRDRGHGGYTF. The V gene is TRBV3-1 (or the pseudogene TRBV3-2), the J gene TRBJ1-2; 12 positions match TRBD1. This CDR3 contains 15 residues. J gave up 7 bases and V 7 bases, and 10 bases lay outside the gene matches. Looked up from germline, CDR1 is LGHDT and CDR2 is YNNKEL (reference sequence).

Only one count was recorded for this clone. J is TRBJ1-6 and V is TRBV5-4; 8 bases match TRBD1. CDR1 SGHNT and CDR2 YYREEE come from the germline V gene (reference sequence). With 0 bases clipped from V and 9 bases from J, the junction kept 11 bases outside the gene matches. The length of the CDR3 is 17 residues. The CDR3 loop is CASSLARTGQNSSPLHF. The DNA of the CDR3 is TGTGCCAGCAGCTTGGCAAGGACAGGGCAGAACTCTTCACCCCTCCACTTT.

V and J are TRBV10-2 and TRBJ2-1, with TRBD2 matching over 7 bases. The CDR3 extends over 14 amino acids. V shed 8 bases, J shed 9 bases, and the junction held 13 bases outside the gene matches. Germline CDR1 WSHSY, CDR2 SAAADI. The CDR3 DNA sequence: TGCGCCAGCCATGGACTAGAGCCTTCCCCTGAGCAGTTCTTC. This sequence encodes CASHGLEPSPEQFF.

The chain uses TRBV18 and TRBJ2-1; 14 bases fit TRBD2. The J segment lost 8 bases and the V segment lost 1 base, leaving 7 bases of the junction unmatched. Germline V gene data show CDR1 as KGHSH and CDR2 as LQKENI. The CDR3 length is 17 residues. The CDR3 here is CASSPRRGTSGSYEQFF. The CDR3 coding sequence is TGTGCCAGCTCACCACGCCGGGGGACTAGCGGGAGCTATGAGCAGTTCTTC.

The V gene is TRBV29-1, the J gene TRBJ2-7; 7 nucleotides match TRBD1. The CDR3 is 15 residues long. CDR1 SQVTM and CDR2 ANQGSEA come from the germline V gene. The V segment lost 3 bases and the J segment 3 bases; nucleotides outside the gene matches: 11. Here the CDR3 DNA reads TGCAGCGTTGACCAGACAGGGTTCAGCGGCTACGAGCAGTACTTC. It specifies CSVDQTGFSGYEQYF.

CDR3 residues: CASSPRGQGGTEAFF. In DNA, the CDR3 is TGCGCCAGCAGCCCGAGGGGACAGGGGGGTACTGAAGCTTTCTTT. The gene calls are TRBV5-1 and TRBJ1-1; 11 bases align to TRBD1. The V gene end was trimmed by 4 bases and the J gene end by 5 bases; junction bases not matched to a gene: 7. The CDR3 totals 15 residues. CDR1 and CDR2 (germline): SGHRS, YFSETQ. Full variable domain (rest looked up from reference TRBV5-1 and TRBJ1-1): KAGVTQTPRYLIKTRGQQVTLSCSPISGHRSVSWYQQTPGQGLQFLFEYFSETQRNKGNFPGRFSGRQFSNSRSEMNVSTLELGDSALYLCASSPRGQGGTEAFFGQGTRLTVV.

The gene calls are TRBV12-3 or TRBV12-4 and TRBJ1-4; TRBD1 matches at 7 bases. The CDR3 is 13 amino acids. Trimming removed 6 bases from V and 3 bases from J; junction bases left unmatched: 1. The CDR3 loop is CASSGTANEKLFF. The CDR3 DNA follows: TGTGCCAGCAGCGGGACAGCTAATGAAAAACTGTTTTTT.